What follows are 7 T cell receptor beta chains derived from one specimen sequenced in a study of blood T cell repertoires in COVID-19. Generated by immunoSEQ multiplex PCR, the TCRdb table keeps only in-frame clones and is missing some. The table records about 71,000 clones, 86% of them present only once. Sequenced: peripheral blood. These receptors all stem from a man aged 25-45 years with acute or convalescent COVID-19.

This sequence joins TRBV29-1 and TRBJ1-5; the match to TRBD1 covers 9 bases. The junction had 8 bases not matched to a gene; V was cut back by 5 bases and J by 3 bases. From germline, CDR1 is SQVTM and CDR2 ANQGSEA. The CDR3 totals 15 residues. The CDR3, as DNA: TGCAGCGTTAAGGGTGGGACAGGGTACAATCAGCCCCAGCATTTT. The encoded protein is CSVKGGTGYNQPQHF.

The J gene is TRBJ1-2, the V gene TRBV27; possibly TRBD1 for D (5 bases). The ends were cut back, 6 bases at V and 4 bases at J, with 15 bases in the middle. Germline V gene data show CDR1 as MNHEY and CDR2 as SMNVEV (reference sequence). CDR3 length: 14 amino acids. The CDR3 is CASSAGGLGYGYTF. The DNA of the CDR3 is TGTGCCAGCAGCGCCGGGGGGTTGGGCTATGGCTACACCTTC.

The chain links TRBV12-5 to TRBJ1-5, with D possibly being TRBD1 (5 bases). CDR3 length equals 16 residues. Trimming cost V 7 bases and J 2 bases, with 18 bases left between them. Germline V gives CDR1 LGHNT, CDR2 FRNRAP. CDR3 amino acids: CASDNGGIIGNQPQHF. CDR3 in DNA: TGTGCTAGTGATAATGGGGGGATAATAGGCAATCAGCCCCAGCATTTT. The complete variable domain, with remaining parts taken from reference TRBV12-5 and TRBJ1-5, reads DARVTQTPRHKVTEMGQEVTMRCQPILGHNTVFWYRQTMMQGLELLAYFRNRAPLDDSGMPKDRFSAEMPDATLATLKIQPSEPRDSAVYFCASDNGGIIGNQPQHFGDGTRLSIL.

V is TRBV27 and J is TRBJ2-6; D is undetermined. This CDR3 has 18 residues. V dropped 4 bases and J dropped 0 bases, with 16 bases sitting between them. The germline V gene has CDR1 MNHEY and CDR2 SMNVEV (reference sequence). In DNA, the CDR3 is TGTGCCAGCAGTTCACCCACAAGATACCGCTCTGGGGCCAACGTCCTGACTTTC. Translation: CASSSPTRYRSGANVLTF.

This chain joins TRBV25-1 and TRBJ1-1, with 9 positions matching TRBD1. Germline CDR1 and CDR2: MGHDK and SYGVNS. CDR3 size: 17 residues. V lost 1 base to trimming and J lost 4 bases; unmatched junction nucleotides: 10. This CDR3 reads CASSELVVGTGPTEAFF. As DNA, the CDR3 is TGTGCCAGCAGTGAATTGGTTGTGGGGACAGGGCCCACTGAAGCTTTCTTT.

The J gene is TRBJ2-5, the V gene TRBV29-1, with TRBD1 matching over 8 bases. Germline V CDR1 and CDR2: SQVTM, ANQGSEA. The V and J ends lost 2 bases and 2 bases, in that order; junction bases with no gene match: 4. The CDR3 consists of 14 residues. The CDR3 reads CSVELGQGQETQYF. The CDR3 DNA sequence: TGCAGCGTTGAATTAGGACAGGGACAAGAGACCCAGTACTTC.

V is TRBV19 and J is TRBJ1-4; D ambiguous. This CDR3 contains 14 residues. Trimming left V 1 base short and J 8 bases short, with 11 bases between. Germline-derived CDR1 and CDR2 are LNHDA and SQIVND (reference sequence). The DNA for the CDR3 is TGTGCCAGTAGTATAGTCGGGGTTGAAGAAAAACTGTTTTTT. Translated, it gives CASSIVGVEEKLFF.